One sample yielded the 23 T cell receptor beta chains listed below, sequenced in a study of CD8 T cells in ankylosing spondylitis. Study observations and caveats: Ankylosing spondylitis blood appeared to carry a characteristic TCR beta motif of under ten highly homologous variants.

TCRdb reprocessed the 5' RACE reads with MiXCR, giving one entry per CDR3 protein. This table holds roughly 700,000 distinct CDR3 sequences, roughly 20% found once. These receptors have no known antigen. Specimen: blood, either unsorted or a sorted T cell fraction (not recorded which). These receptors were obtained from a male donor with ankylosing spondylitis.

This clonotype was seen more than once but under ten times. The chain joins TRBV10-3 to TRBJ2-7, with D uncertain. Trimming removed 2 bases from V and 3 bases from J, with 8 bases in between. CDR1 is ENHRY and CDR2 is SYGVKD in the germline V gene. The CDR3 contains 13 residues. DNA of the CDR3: TGTGCCATCAGTGAGCCTACGATCTACGAGCAGTACTTC. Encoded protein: CAISEPTIYEQYF.

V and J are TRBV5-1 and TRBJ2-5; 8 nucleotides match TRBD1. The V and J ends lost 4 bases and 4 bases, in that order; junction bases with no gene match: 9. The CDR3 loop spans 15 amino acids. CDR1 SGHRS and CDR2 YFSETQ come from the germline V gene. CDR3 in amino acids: CASSVRQGMRETQYF. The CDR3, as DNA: TGCGCCAGCAGCGTCCGACAGGGGATGCGAGAGACCCAGTACTTC. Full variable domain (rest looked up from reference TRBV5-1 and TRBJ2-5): KAGVTQTPRYLIKTRGQQVTLSCSPISGHRSVSWYQQTPGQGLQFLFEYFSETQRNKGNFPGRFSGRQFSNSRSEMNVSTLELGDSALYLCASSVRQGMRETQYFGPGTRLLVL.

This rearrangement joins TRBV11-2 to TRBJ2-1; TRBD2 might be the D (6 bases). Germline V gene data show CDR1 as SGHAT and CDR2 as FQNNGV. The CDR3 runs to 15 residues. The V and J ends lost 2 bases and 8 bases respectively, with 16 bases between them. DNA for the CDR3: TGTGCCAGCAGCTTATCTCGGGACTTATTGGATGAGCAGTTCTTC. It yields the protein CASSLSRDLLDEQFF.

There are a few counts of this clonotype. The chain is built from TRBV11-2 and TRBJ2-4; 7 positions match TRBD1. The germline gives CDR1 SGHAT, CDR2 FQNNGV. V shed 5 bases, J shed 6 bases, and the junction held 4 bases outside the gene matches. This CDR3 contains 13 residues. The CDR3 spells CASSLGDRNIQYF. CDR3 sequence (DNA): TGTGCCAGCAGCCTAGGGGACAGAAACATTCAGTACTTC.

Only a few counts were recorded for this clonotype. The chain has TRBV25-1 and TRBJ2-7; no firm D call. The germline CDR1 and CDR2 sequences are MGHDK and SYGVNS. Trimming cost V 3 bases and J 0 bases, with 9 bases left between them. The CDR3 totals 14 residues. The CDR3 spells CASSDGHNSYEQYF. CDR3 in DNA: TGTGCCAGCAGTGATGGTCACAACTCCTACGAGCAGTACTTC.

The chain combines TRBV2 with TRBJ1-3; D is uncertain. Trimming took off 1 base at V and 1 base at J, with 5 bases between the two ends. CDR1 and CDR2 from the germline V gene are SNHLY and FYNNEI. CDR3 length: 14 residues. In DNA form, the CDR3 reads TGTGCCAGCAGTGAAGTAGGATCTGGAAACACCATATATTTT. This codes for CASSEVGSGNTIYF. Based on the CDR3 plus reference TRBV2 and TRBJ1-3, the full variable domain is EPEVTQTPSHQVTQMGQEVILRCVPISNHLYFYWYRQILGQKVEFLVSFYNNEISEKSEIFDDQFSVERPDGSNFTLKIRSTKLEDSAMYFCASSEVGSGNTIYFGEGSWLTVV.

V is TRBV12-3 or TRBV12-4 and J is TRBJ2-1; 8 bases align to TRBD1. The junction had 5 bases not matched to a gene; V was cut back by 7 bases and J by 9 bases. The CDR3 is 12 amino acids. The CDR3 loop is CASTRTGSEQFF. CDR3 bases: TGTGCCAGCACCCGGACAGGGAGTGAGCAGTTCTTC.

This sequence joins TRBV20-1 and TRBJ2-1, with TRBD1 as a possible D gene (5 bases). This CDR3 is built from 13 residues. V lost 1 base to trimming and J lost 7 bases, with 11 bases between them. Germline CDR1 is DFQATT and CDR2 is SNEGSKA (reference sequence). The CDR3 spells CSARAWGRNEQFF. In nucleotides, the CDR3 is TGCAGTGCTAGAGCGTGGGGCCGGAATGAGCAGTTCTTC.

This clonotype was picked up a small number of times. CDR3 amino acids: CASSPQVGWTGDSSGANVLTF. The CDR3 region has the DNA TGTGCCAGCAGCCCTCAAGTGGGATGGACAGGGGACTCCTCTGGGGCCAACGTCCTGACTTTC. This chain links TRBV11-2 with TRBJ2-6; TRBD1 aligns across 9 bases. Germline trimming cut 5 bases from V and 0 bases from J; bases unmatched to any gene: 17. The CDR3 has 21 amino acids. Germline CDR1 and CDR2: SGHAT and FQNNGV.

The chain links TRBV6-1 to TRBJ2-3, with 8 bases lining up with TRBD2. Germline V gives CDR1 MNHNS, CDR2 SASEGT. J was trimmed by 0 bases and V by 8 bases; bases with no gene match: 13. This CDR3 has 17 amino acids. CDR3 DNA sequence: TGTGCCAGCTCATCCGGGAGGGTTCTGTCTAGCACAGATACGCAGTATTTT. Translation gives CASSSGRVLSSTDTQYF.

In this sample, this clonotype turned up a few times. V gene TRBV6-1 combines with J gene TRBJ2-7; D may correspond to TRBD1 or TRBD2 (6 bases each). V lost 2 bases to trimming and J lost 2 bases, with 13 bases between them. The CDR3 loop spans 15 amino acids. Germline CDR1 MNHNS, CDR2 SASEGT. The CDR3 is CASSENGGGPYEQYF. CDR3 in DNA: TGTGCCAGCAGTGAAAACGGAGGGGGGCCCTACGAGCAGTACTTC.

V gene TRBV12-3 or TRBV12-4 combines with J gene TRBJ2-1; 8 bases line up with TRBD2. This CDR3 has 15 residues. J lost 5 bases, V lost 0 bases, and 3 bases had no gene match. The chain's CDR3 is CASSLATSAHNEQFF. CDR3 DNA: TGTGCCAGCAGTTTAGCGACTAGCGCGCACAATGAGCAGTTCTTC.

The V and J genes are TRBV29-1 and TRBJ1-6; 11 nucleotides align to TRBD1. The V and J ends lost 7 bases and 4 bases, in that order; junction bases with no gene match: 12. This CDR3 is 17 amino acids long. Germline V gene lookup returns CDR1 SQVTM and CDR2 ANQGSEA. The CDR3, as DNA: TGCAGCGCACAGGGGGTGGGACAGGGGGAATATAATTCACCCCTCCACTTT. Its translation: CSAQGVGQGEYNSPLHF.

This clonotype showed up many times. The CDR3 region has the DNA TGCAGTGTCGGGACAGCCTACAATGAGCAGTTCTTC. This codes for CSVGTAYNEQFF. The genes are TRBV20-1 and TRBJ2-1, with 7 nucleotides matching TRBD1. The junction had 2 bases not matched to a gene; V was cut back by 7 bases and J by 2 bases. CDR1 DFQATT and CDR2 SNEGSKA come from the germline V gene (reference sequence). The CDR3 sequence is 12 residues long.

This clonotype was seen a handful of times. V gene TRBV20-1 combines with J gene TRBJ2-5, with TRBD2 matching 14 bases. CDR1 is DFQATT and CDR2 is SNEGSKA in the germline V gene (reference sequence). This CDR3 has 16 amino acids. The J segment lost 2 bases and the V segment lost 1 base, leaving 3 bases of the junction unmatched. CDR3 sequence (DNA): TGCAGTGCTAGAGGGACTAGCGGGAGGATACAAGAGACCCAGTACTTC. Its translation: CSARGTSGRIQETQYF.

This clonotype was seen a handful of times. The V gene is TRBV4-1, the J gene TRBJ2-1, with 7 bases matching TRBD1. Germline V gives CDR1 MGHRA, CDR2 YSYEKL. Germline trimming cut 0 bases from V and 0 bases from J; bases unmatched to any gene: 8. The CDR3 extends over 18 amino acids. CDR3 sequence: CASSQEPRGPDSYNEQFF. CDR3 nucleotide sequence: TGCGCCAGCAGCCAAGAGCCAAGGGGGCCTGACTCCTACAATGAGCAGTTCTTC.

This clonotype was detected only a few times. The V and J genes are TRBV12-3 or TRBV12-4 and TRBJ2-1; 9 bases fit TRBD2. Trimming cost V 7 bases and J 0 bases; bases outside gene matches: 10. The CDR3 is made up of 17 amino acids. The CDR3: CASTSVSGGSSYNEQFF. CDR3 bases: TGTGCCAGCACCTCCGTAAGCGGGGGGAGCTCCTACAATGAGCAGTTCTTC.

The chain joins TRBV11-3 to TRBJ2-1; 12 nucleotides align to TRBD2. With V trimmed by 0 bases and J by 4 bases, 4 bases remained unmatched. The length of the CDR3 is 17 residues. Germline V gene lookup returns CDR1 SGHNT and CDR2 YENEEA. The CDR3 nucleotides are TGTGCCAGCAGCTTAGATCCTCTAGCGGGGGGGTACAATGAGCAGTTCTTC. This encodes CASSLDPLAGGYNEQFF.

The CDR3 nucleotides read TGCGCCAGCAGCGTGGCAGAAGCCTATGGCTACACCTTC. Its protein is CASSVAEAYGYTF. The chain recombines TRBV5-1 with TRBJ1-2; D uncertain. CDR1 and CDR2 (germline): SGHRS, YFSETQ. The CDR3 sequence is 13 residues long. V was clipped by 4 bases and J by 4 bases, with 11 bases between them. The whole variable domain, filled in from reference TRBV5-1 and TRBJ1-2, reads KAGVTQTPRYLIKTRGQQVTLSCSPISGHRSVSWYQQTPGQGLQFLFEYFSETQRNKGNFPGRFSGRQFSNSRSEMNVSTLELGDSALYLCASSVAEAYGYTFGSGTRLTVV.

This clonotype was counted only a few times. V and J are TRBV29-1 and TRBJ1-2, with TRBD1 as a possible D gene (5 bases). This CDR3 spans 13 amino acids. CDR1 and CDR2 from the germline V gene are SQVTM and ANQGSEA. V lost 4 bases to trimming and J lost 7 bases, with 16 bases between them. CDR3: CSVVPSGTPGYTF. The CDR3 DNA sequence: TGCAGCGTTGTCCCAAGCGGGACCCCTGGCTACACCTTC. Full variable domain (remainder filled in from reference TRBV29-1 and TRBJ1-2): SAVISQKPSRDICQRGTSLTIQCQVDSQVTMMFWYRQQPGQSLTLIATANQGSEATYESGFVIDKFPISRPNLTFSTLTVSNMSPEDSSIYLCSVVPSGTPGYTFGSGTRLTVV.

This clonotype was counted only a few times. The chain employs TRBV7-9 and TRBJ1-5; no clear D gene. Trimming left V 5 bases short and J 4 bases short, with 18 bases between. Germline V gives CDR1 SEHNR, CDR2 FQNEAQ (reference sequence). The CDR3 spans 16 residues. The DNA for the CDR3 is TGTGCCAGCAGCCTAGGAGGAGTCAGAGCTAATCAGCCCCAGCATTTT. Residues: CASSLGGVRANQPQHF.

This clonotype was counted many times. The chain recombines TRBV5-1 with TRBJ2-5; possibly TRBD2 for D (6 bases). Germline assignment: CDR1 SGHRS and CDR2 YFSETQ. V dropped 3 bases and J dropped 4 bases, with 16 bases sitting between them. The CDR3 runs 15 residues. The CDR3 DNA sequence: TGCGCCAGCAGCTCGGGGACTGGAGAAGGAGAGACCCAGTACTTC. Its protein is CASSSGTGEGETQYF.

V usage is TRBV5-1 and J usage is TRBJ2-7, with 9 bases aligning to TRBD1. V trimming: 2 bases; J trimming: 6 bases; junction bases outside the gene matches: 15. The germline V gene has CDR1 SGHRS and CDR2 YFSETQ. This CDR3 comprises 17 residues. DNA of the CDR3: TGCGCCAGCAGCTTAGCTTACCCCGGGACAGGGTCGGGCGAGCAGTACTTC. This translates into CASSLAYPGTGSGEQYF.